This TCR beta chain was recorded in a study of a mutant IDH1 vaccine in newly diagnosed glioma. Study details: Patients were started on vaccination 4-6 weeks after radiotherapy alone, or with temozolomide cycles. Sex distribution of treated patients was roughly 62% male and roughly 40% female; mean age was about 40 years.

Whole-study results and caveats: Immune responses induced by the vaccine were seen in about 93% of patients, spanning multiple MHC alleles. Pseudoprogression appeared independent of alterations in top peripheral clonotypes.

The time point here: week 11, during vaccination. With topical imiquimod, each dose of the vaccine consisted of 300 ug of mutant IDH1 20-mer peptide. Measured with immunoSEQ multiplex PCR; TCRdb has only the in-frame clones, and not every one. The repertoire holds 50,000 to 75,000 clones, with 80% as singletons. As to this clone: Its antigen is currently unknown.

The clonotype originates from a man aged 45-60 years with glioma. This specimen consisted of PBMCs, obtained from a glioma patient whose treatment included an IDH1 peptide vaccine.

The CDR3 DNA reads TGTGCCAGCAGTGACAGGGGCCCACTGAACACTGAAGCTTTCTTT. Its translation is CASSDRGPLNTEAFF. The chain couples TRBV2 to TRBJ1-1, with D possibly TRBD1 on 6 matching bases. Trimming left V 3 bases short and J 0 bases short, with 11 bases between. The CDR3 extends over 15 amino acids. In germline, CDR1 is SNHLY, CDR2 FYNNEI. The full variable domain, in which reference TRBV2 and TRBJ1-1 provide the parts outside the CDR3, is EPEVTQTPSHQVTQMGQEVILRCVPISNHLYFYWYRQILGQKVEFLVSFYNNEISEKSEIFDDQFSVERPDGSNFTLKIRSTKLEDSAMYFCASSDRGPLNTEAFFGQGTRLTVV.